One T cell receptor beta chain is described in this entry. Authors' methods: Amplified reference gene primers provided the basis for estimating nucleated cell counts. Assay used: immunoSEQ multiplex PCR; TCRdb lists only in-frame clones, some missing. The V and J calls and clone size were taken over from that table, and D and trimming were inferred from the DNA. The sample lists approximately 250,000 clones, around four fifths occurring once. The germline gives CDR1 SQVTM, CDR2 ANQGSEA. V lost 4 bases to trimming and J lost 3 bases, with 9 bases between them. The CDR3 loop spans 13 amino acids. This sample is part of a study of blood T cell repertoires in COVID-19. Study-wide background: Researchers got acute and convalescent COVID-19 samples from the United States, Italy and Spain. In each case, the material was cDNA or gDNA derived from T cells, B-cell-depleted T cells, or PBMCs.

The sample consisted of peripheral blood. This sequence was found in a woman aged 55-70 years with active or convalescent COVID-19. The rearrangement uses TRBV29-1 and TRBJ2-2; no clear D gene. CDR3 sequence (DNA): TGCAGCGTTGGACAACTCTACACCGGGGAGCTGTTTTTT. Its translation is CSVGQLYTGELFF.